Below are 5 T cell receptor beta chains sequenced from a single sample in a study of T-cell reconstitution after alpha-beta-depleted transplantation in children. For TCRbeta, the library was prepared with unique molecular identifiers. A single record per CDR3 protein comes from TCRdb applying MiXCR to the PCR reads. Found here are about 440,000 distinct CDR3 sequences, 43% of them singletons; the top ten hold 25% to 30%. This specimen consisted of PBMCs, obtained before TCRalphabeta/CD19-depleted stem cell transplant. Receptor source: a girl aged 2 to 10 with aplastic anemia, due to receive a stem cell transplant.

This chain links TRBV20-1 with TRBJ1-4; weak D call: TRBD1 (5 bases). The CDR3 contains 14 residues. Trimming shortened V by 4 bases and J by 2 bases, and 11 bases separated the two germline ends. Germline CDR1 is DFQATT and CDR2 is SNEGSKA (reference sequence). CDR3 amino acids: CSAIERGTNEKLFF. CDR3 sequence (DNA): TGCAGTGCTATCGAGCGGGGGACTAATGAAAAACTGTTTTTT.

This clonotype was seen at least ten times. The chain recombines TRBV7-8 with TRBJ2-7; D is unresolved. Germline V gene lookup returns CDR1 SGHVS and CDR2 FQNEAQ. This CDR3 is 14 amino acids long. Trimming pared 1 base from V and 2 bases from J, leaving 9 bases between. The CDR3 spells CASSLGGRPYEQYF. CDR3 DNA: TGTGCCAGCAGCTTAGGCGGCCGGCCCTACGAGCAGTACTTC.

There are a few counts of this clonotype. The rearrangement joins TRBV6-5 to TRBJ2-5; 7 nucleotides line up with TRBD1. The CDR3 extends over 17 amino acids. Germline CDR1 and CDR2: MNHEY and SVGAGI. Trimming took 2 bases from V and 3 from J; bases not matched to a gene: 12. The CDR3 loop is CASSYNPAVGTEETQYF. DNA for the CDR3: TGTGCCAGCAGTTACAACCCCGCAGTTGGGACAGAAGAGACCCAGTACTTC.

This rearrangement joins TRBV20-1 to TRBJ2-2, with unresolved D. CDR1 DFQATT and CDR2 SNEGSKA come from the germline V gene (reference sequence). The V and J ends lost 0 bases and 4 bases respectively, with 12 bases between them. CDR3 length equals 15 residues. CDR3 sequence (DNA): TGCAGTGCTAGAGATCCCGGCCGTTTCACCGGGGAGCTGTTTTTT. It specifies CSARDPGRFTGELFF.

The J gene is TRBJ2-3, the V gene TRBV20-1; D may be TRBD2 (5 bases). Germline assignment: CDR1 DFQATT and CDR2 SNEGSKA (reference sequence). The CDR3 has 19 residues. The V end lost 1 base, the J end lost 2 bases, and 25 bases lay between the germline ends. This CDR3 is CSARGITPGKAVHTDTQYF. The CDR3 DNA reads as TGCAGTGCTAGAGGTATCACCCCGGGAAAAGCGGTCCACACAGATACGCAGTATTTT.